Described below is a single T cell receptor (beta chain) sequence and its context. The antigen remains undetermined. Repertoires were generated with immunoSEQ multiplex PCR, while TCRdb's copy carries only in-frame clones and drops some. Here the sample spans roughly 22,000 clones, approximately 62% being singletons. The data derive from a study of T cells in narcolepsy. Across the study: Enrolled donors included narcolepsy type 1 or type 2 patients and healthy controls. Study observations and caveats: Autoreactive clonotypes reportedly recurred in blood of same and different patients, not controls. Comparing one patient's CSF and blood CD4+ clonotypes highlighted HCRT- and TRIB2-specific autoreactive clonotypes.

This CDR3 contains 15 residues. V lost 6 bases and J lost 2, with 14 bases in between. Germline values: CDR1 MDHEN, CDR2 SYDVKM. The sequencing sample was made of memory (CD45RA-) CD4+ T cells from blood. The rearrangement uses TRBV28 and TRBJ1-5; D uncertain. The origin of this receptor is a human donor in good health. The CDR3 loop is CASRQELSRNQPQHF. In DNA form, the CDR3 reads TGTGCCAGCAGGCAAGAGCTTAGTCGCAATCAGCCCCAGCATTTT. Filled out from reference TRBV28 and TRBJ1-5, the complete variable domain reads DVKVTQSSRYLVKRTGEKVFLECVQDMDHENMFWYRQDPGLGLRLIYFSYDVKMKEKGDIPEGYSVSREKKERFSLILESASTNQTSMYLCASRQELSRNQPQHFGDGTRLSIL.